Listed here are 4 T cell receptor beta chains from one sample, sequenced in a study of blood T cell repertoires in COVID-19. Data came from immunoSEQ multiplex PCR; TCRdb stores just in-frame clones and leaves some out. The sample lists around 220,000 clones, 65% to 85% occurring once. Sequences were obtained from peripheral blood. The receptors were gathered from a woman older than 75 with acute or convalescent COVID-19.

V is TRBV3-1 (or the pseudogene TRBV3-2) and J is TRBJ1-2; D might be TRBD1 (6 bases). Germline CDR1 reads LGHDT; CDR2 reads YNNKEL (reference sequence). There are 15 residues in the CDR3. The ends were cut back, 4 bases at V and 4 bases at J, with 16 bases in the middle. In nucleotides, the CDR3 is TGTGCCAGCAGCCGTCCGACAGGAGGAATCTATGGCTACACCTTC. Protein: CASSRPTGGIYGYTF.

This clone has only one observation. This chain joins TRBV30 and TRBJ1-2, with a weak D call TRBD1 (6 bases). The V gene lost 4 bases and the J gene lost 8 bases, with 17 bases spanning the gap. Germline V gives CDR1 GTSNPN, CDR2 SVGIG (reference sequence). The CDR3 spans 13 residues. The CDR3 coding sequence is TGTGCCTGGACCCAATTGGGGGCTTTGGGCTACACCTTC. Its protein is CAWTQLGALGYTF.

The rearrangement joins TRBV20-1 to TRBJ1-5; unclear D gene. The germline CDR1 and CDR2 sequences are DFQATT and SNEGSKA (reference sequence). V shed 3 bases and J shed 4 bases, with 13 bases lying between them. The CDR3 covers 14 residues. The CDR3 region has the DNA TGCAGTGCTAGTAGCGTGTTTGGGAATCAGCCCCAGCATTTT. This translates into CSASSVFGNQPQHF.

This clone was counted between two and nine times. The chain recombines TRBV10-3 with TRBJ1-2; 8 nucleotides agree with TRBD1. Germline V gene lookup returns CDR1 ENHRY and CDR2 SYGVKD. Trimming took 6 bases from V and 7 from J; bases not matched to a gene: 4. This CDR3 has 12 amino acids. The chain's CDR3 is CAISGQGTGYTF. In DNA, the CDR3 is TGTGCCATCAGCGGACAGGGTACTGGCTACACCTTC.